The present T cell receptor (beta chain) was sequenced within a study of T cells in Graves' hyperthyroidism and ophthalmopathy. From roughly 10 ml of fresh peripheral blood, PBMCs were isolated. This CDR3 is built from 15 residues. The germline CDR1 and CDR2 sequences are KGHSH and LQKENI. Trimming removed 8 bases at V and 1 base at J, with 15 bases between. TCR beta CDR3 regions were amplified from RNA transcripts. RT-PCR in the first round (using the HTBI primer set) targeted the TCR CDR3. Via MiXCR, TCRdb re-called the multiplex PCR reads, giving one row per CDR3 protein. The sample holds about half a million distinct CDR3 sequences, 20% to 25% seen once. This clonotype was found many times.

This TCR was recovered from a man aged 18-30 years with Graves' hyperthyroidism. The sample comprised blood. V gene TRBV18 combines with J gene TRBJ1-5; possible D gene TRBD1, 6 bases. Here the CDR3 DNA reads TGTGCCAGCAGTTTAGGGACACTGAGCAATCAGCCCCAGCATTTT. Translating it yields CASSLGTLSNQPQHF.